This T cell receptor (beta chain) was sequenced in a study of blood T cells in healthy people across ages. Study outcomes and limitations: Long-lived and aged donors differed, with more naive CD4+ cells and higher diversity in the long-lived. A roughly linear fall in TCR beta diversity per million T cells was seen with increasing age.

The table lists this clonotype with a few counts. Its antigen remains unknown. Next came a second PCR, run for roughly 7 to 12 cycles, which used a sample-barcoded 5' primer along with a J-beta primer mix. TCRdb recomputed calls from the 5' RACE reads with MiXCR, one row per CDR3 protein. The sample holds about 780,000 distinct CDR3 sequences, roughly 24% seen once. The data also belong to a second study, concerning T cells of mothers and their children.

Source material: blood. This sequence was found in a boy between 10 and 17 years old in good health.

The CDR3 sequence: CASSYPGRTNTEAFF. DNA of the CDR3: TGTGCCAGCAGTTACCCGGGACGGACGAACACTGAAGCTTTCTTT. The genes are TRBV6-6 and TRBJ1-1, with a tentative D call TRBD1 (5 bases). The CDR3 is 15 amino acids. The V gene lost 2 bases and the J gene lost 1 base, with 11 bases spanning the gap. Germline CDR1 MNHNY, CDR2 SVGAGI (reference sequence).